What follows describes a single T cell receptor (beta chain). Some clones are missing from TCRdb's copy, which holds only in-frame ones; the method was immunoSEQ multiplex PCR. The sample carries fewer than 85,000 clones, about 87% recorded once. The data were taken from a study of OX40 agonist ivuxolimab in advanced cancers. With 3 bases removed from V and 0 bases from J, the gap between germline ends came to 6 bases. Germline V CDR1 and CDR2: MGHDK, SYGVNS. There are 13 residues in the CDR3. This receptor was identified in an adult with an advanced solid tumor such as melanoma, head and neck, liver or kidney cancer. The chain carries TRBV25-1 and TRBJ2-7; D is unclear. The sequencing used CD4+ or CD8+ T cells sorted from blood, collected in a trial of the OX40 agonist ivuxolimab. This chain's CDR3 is CASSDSLSYEQYF. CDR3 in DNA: TGTGCCAGCAGTGACAGCCTCTCCTACGAGCAGTACTTC.